This TCR beta chain was documented in a study of blood T cells in healthy people across ages. Study results and limitations: What prevented conclusive comparison of naive and antigen-experienced cells was that PBMCs were unsorted.

The CDR3 covers 14 residues. Germline lookup yields CDR1 SQVTM and CDR2 ANQGSEA. V trimming: 0 bases; J trimming: 0 bases; junction bases outside the gene matches: 2. A few counts support this clonotype. Its antigen is undetermined. Together with a sample-barcoded 5' primer, a J-beta primer mix was included in a second PCR lasting roughly 6 to 12 cycles. Via MiXCR, TCRdb re-called the 5' RACE reads, giving one row per CDR3 protein. The table shows more than 450,000 distinct CDR3 sequences, with around 27% occurring only once. Peripheral blood from each donor was collected in a volume of 9.5 to 10 milliliters. The same sample was also used in a study of T cells of mothers and their children. Turning to that study: The authors detected no persistent microchimeric T cell clones.

This clonotype was sampled from a boy between 2 and 15 years old in good health. The chain has TRBV29-1 and TRBJ2-7; 7 nucleotides align to TRBD1. The sequenced material came from blood. CDR3 in amino acids: CSVEDRDSSYEQYF. Here the CDR3 DNA reads TGCAGCGTTGAAGACAGGGACAGCTCCTACGAGCAGTACTTC.